The next 26 T cell receptor beta chains were all read from a single sample in a study of cytomegalovirus exposure and HLA in healthy donors. Profiled with immunoSEQ multiplex PCR; TCRdb holds only in-frame clones, not every one. The repertoire consists of about 300,000 clones, with approximately 87% occurring once and the leading ten covering 0.92%. Source material: PBMCs. All receptors come from a woman aged 18-29 years in good health and CMV-seronegative.

The chain combines TRBV7-8 with TRBJ2-7; TRBD1 is a possible D gene (6 bases). The CDR3 has 16 residues. V lost 5 bases to trimming and J lost 3 bases, with 20 bases between them. Germline values: CDR1 SGHVS, CDR2 FQNEAQ. The CDR3 here is CASSGTRSTAFYEQYF. The CDR3 DNA is TGTGCCAGCAGCGGGACAAGGTCCACCGCCTTCTACGAGCAGTACTTC.

The chain recombines TRBV5-1 with TRBJ1-1, with TRBD1 as a possible D gene (6 bases). Trimming pared 4 bases from V and 1 base from J, leaving 11 bases between. The germline V gene encodes CDR1 SGHRS and CDR2 YFSETQ. CDR3 size: 14 residues. This CDR3 is CASSTWTENTEAFF. The CDR3 DNA sequence: TGCGCCAGCAGCACCTGGACAGAGAACACTGAAGCTTTCTTT.

The gene calls are TRBV6-5 and TRBJ2-6; D remains ambiguous. The ends were cut back, 6 bases at V and 0 bases at J, with 6 bases in the middle. The germline gives CDR1 MNHEY, CDR2 SVGAGI. This CDR3 spans 14 amino acids. The CDR3 nucleotides read TGTGCCAGCAGGATTAGCTCTGGGGCCAACGTCCTGACTTTC. Amino acids: CASRISSGANVLTF.

The rearrangement uses TRBV11-2 and TRBJ2-7; 7 positions match TRBD2. The CDR3 has 17 amino acids. Losses at the gene ends were 2 bases for V and 0 bases for J; bases not matched to a gene: 10. Germline CDR1 reads SGHAT; CDR2 reads FQNNGV. The CDR3 here is CASSLLAGVSPSYEQYF. The CDR3, as DNA: TGTGCCAGCAGCTTACTTGCGGGAGTGAGCCCCTCCTACGAGCAGTACTTC.

The chain recombines TRBV30 with TRBJ1-1; no clear D gene. Germline V gives CDR1 GTSNPN, CDR2 SVGIG (reference sequence). The CDR3 spans 12 residues. Trimming pared 2 bases from V and 7 bases from J, leaving 11 bases between. In DNA form, the CDR3 reads TGTGCCTGGAGTAGACAAGGTTATGAAGCTTTCTTT. It encodes CAWSRQGYEAFF.

The V and J genes are TRBV7-2 and TRBJ2-1; tentatively, D is TRBD1 (5 bases). V was shortened by 4 bases and J by 4 bases, with 5 bases between the two germline ends. Germline V gene data show CDR1 as SGHTA and CDR2 as FQGNSA. The CDR3 is made up of 12 amino acids. In nucleotides, the CDR3 is TGTGCCAGCAGCTACAGGTACAATGAGCAGTTCTTC. Its translation is CASSYRYNEQFF.

The chain recombines TRBV19 with TRBJ1-1; 7 nucleotides match TRBD1. Per germline, CDR1 LNHDA and CDR2 SQIVND (reference sequence). The CDR3 has 15 amino acids. V trimming: 1 base; J trimming: 4 bases; junction bases outside the gene matches: 6. CDR3 protein: CASSIGQTGITEAFF. The CDR3 nucleotides read TGTGCCAGTAGTATAGGCCAGACAGGGATCACTGAAGCTTTCTTT.

The V call is TRBV28, the J call TRBJ2-7; TRBD2 is a possible D gene (5 bases). CDR1 MDHEN and CDR2 SYDVKM come from the germline V gene. The CDR3 contains 13 residues. V gave up 2 bases and J gave up 3 bases, with 8 bases separating them. CDR3 sequence (DNA): TGTGCCAGCAGTTTAGCCGGGAACTACGAGCAGTACTTC. Translated, it gives CASSLAGNYEQYF.

This clone was picked up a small number of times. The V and J genes are TRBV4-1 and TRBJ2-7; 8 bases agree with TRBD1. The CDR3 consists of 14 residues. In germline, CDR1 is MGHRA, CDR2 YSYEKL. Trimming cost V 1 base and J 2 bases; bases outside gene matches: 1. The CDR3 loop reads CASSQGTGTYEQYF. The CDR3 coding sequence is TGCGCCAGCAGCCAAGGGACAGGGACCTACGAGCAGTACTTC.

The V call is TRBV4-1, the J call TRBJ2-5; 12 bases are shared with TRBD2. The CDR3 is 16 residues long. Germline lookup yields CDR1 MGHRA and CDR2 YSYEKL. V trimming: 0 bases; J trimming: 2 bases; junction bases outside the gene matches: 1. CDR3 sequence: CASSQELAGGQETQYF. The CDR3 region has the DNA TGCGCCAGCAGCCAAGAGCTAGCGGGAGGGCAAGAGACCCAGTACTTC.

The V gene is TRBV27, the J gene TRBJ2-7, with D possibly matching TRBD1 (6 bases). Trimming left V 6 bases short and J 3 bases short, with 12 bases between. There are 13 residues in the CDR3. Germline values: CDR1 MNHEY, CDR2 SMNVEV (reference sequence). CDR3 protein: CASSVTGYYEQYF. In DNA, the CDR3 is TGTGCCAGCAGCGTAACAGGGTACTACGAGCAGTACTTC.

The gene calls are TRBV18 and TRBJ2-7; TRBD2 matches at 7 bases. This CDR3 comprises 14 residues. The junction had 8 bases not matched to a gene; V was cut back by 3 bases and J by 6 bases. Per the germline V gene, CDR1 is KGHSH and CDR2 is LQKENI. DNA for the CDR3: TGTGCCAGCTCACCCGGGGGGAGTGTAAGCGAGCAGTACTTC. Translation: CASSPGGSVSEQYF. The variable domain in full, with the rest retrieved from reference TRBV18 and TRBJ2-7, is NAGVMQNPRHLVRRRGQEARLRCSPMKGHSHVYWYRQLPEEGLKFMVYLQKENIIDESGMPKERFSAEFPKEGPSILRIQQVVRGDSAAYFCASSPGGSVSEQYFGPGTRLTVT.

The chain has TRBV7-2 and TRBJ1-2; D is unclear. From germline, CDR1 is SGHTA and CDR2 FQGNSA. CDR3 size: 15 residues. The V and J ends lost 1 base and 4 bases respectively, with 13 bases between them. CDR3 residues: CASSLEVGRVYGYTF. CDR3 coding DNA: TGTGCCAGCAGCTTAGAAGTAGGGAGGGTCTATGGCTACACCTTC.

The chain links TRBV7-2 to TRBJ1-1; perhaps TRBD1 as D (5 bases). Germline V CDR1 and CDR2: SGHTA, FQGNSA. Deletions cut 4 bases from V and 4 bases from J, with 13 bases between. The CDR3 contains 14 residues. CDR3 loop: CASSSHSRGTEAFF. CDR3 in DNA: TGTGCCAGCAGCTCACATTCAAGGGGCACTGAAGCTTTCTTT.

This chain links TRBV9 with TRBJ2-1; 9 nucleotides match TRBD2. CDR1 and CDR2 from the germline V gene are SGDLS and YYNGEE. J lost 5 bases, V lost 2 bases, and 8 bases had no gene match. The CDR3 is 16 residues long. DNA for the CDR3: TGTGCCAGCAGCGTTCAGCCTAGCGGGGTTAACAATGAGCAGTTCTTC. Translated, it gives CASSVQPSGVNNEQFF.

This chain's CDR3 is CASSTVRDIQYF. In DNA, the CDR3 is TGTGCCAGCTCGACAGTCCGGGACATTCAGTACTTC. The chain has TRBV6-1 and TRBJ2-4; tentatively, D is TRBD1 (5 bases). Germline CDR1 is MNHNS and CDR2 is SASEGT. The CDR3 is 12 amino acids. V was pared by 8 bases and J by 8 bases, with 13 bases between.

On this clone: This specimen includes other DNA sequences encoding the same CDR3. V gene TRBV5-1 combines with J gene TRBJ2-3; TRBD1 agrees at 7 bases. V lost 4 bases and J lost 1; bases outside the gene matches: 3. CDR1 and CDR2 (germline): SGHRS, YFSETQ. This CDR3 has 14 amino acids. CDR3 residues: CASSQGQGTDTQYF. The CDR3 nucleotides are TGCGCCAGCAGCCAAGGACAGGGCACAGATACGCAGTATTTT.

This chain connects TRBV4-2 to TRBJ2-1; TRBD1 matches 11 bases. J was trimmed by 9 bases and V by 4 bases; bases with no gene match: 11. This CDR3 spans 16 amino acids. CDR1 and CDR2 from the germline V gene are LGHNA and YNFKEQ. As DNA, the CDR3 is TGTGCCAGCAGCCGGCCCCAGGGACAGGGGGGAACTGAGCAGTTCTTC. Amino acid sequence: CASSRPQGQGGTEQFF.

This clone was seen just once. This sample includes further DNA sequences coding for the same CDR3. The chain combines TRBV5-1 with TRBJ2-3; 9 bases align to TRBD1. The CDR3 has 13 residues. The V gene end was trimmed by 4 bases and the J gene end by 6 bases; junction bases not matched to a gene: 3. CDR1 and CDR2 from the germline V gene are SGHRS and YFSETQ. This CDR3 reads CASSPQGADTQYF. CDR3 DNA sequence: TGCGCCAGCAGCCCACAGGGGGCCGATACGCAGTATTTT.

This rearrangement joins TRBV4-1 to TRBJ2-3; 10 nucleotides match TRBD2. The germline V gene has CDR1 MGHRA and CDR2 YSYEKL. V gave up 3 bases and J gave up 4 bases; unmatched junction bases: 7. This CDR3 has 16 residues. The chain's CDR3 is CASSQFLAGAADTQYF. In DNA, the CDR3 is TGCGCCAGCAGCCAGTTCCTAGCGGGAGCCGCAGATACGCAGTATTTT.

The CDR3 DNA follows: TGTGCCACCAGCAGAGATCTCGGTGGGAGGGCCTTCGGGGAGCTGTTTTTT. Translating gives CATSRDLGGRAFGELFF. The rearrangement uses TRBV15 and TRBJ2-2; TRBD2 matches 7 bases. The CDR3 is 17 residues long. Germline-derived CDR1 and CDR2 are LNHNV and YYDKDF (reference sequence). J lost 7 bases, V lost 0 bases, and 11 bases had no gene match.

V gene TRBV2 combines with J gene TRBJ2-7; 8 positions agree with TRBD2. The CDR3 loop spans 14 amino acids. The trim removed 7 bases at V and 3 bases at J, leaving 8 bases unmatched. Germline V gene lookup returns CDR1 SNHLY and CDR2 FYNNEI. The CDR3 coding sequence is TGTGCCAGCAACCAAGCGGGAGCTATCTACGAGCAGTACTTC. It codes for CASNQAGAIYEQYF.

The chain joins TRBV14 to TRBJ2-7; 7 bases fit TRBD2. V lost 1 base, J lost 8 bases, and 14 bases stayed unmatched. Germline values: CDR1 SGHDN, CDR2 FVKESK. This CDR3 is built from 16 residues. DNA for the CDR3: TGTGCCAGCAGCCAAGCGGTGCCTAGCGGACCCGGCCAGCAGTACTTC. This gives the protein CASSQAVPSGPGQQYF.

V gene TRBV2 combines with J gene TRBJ1-2; the D gene is possibly TRBD1 (6 bases). V was pared by 4 bases and J by 4 bases, with 10 bases between. The CDR3 loop spans 13 amino acids. Germline loops: CDR1 SNHLY, CDR2 FYNNEI. CDR3 amino acids: CASSGGGPYGYTF. The CDR3 coding sequence is TGTGCCAGCAGTGGGGGGGGCCCCTATGGCTACACCTTC.

The V and J genes are TRBV4-1 and TRBJ2-3; 9 positions agree with TRBD2. Germline V CDR1 and CDR2: MGHRA, YSYEKL. This CDR3 contains 15 residues. The junction had 5 bases not matched to a gene; V was cut back by 3 bases and J by 4 bases. CDR3 protein: CASSQGGRAPDTQYF. The CDR3 region has the DNA TGCGCCAGCAGCCAGGGCGGGAGGGCCCCAGATACGCAGTATTTT.

This sequence joins TRBV5-1 and TRBJ2-2, with D uncertain. This CDR3 comprises 14 residues. Between the trimmed V and J ends, which lost 1 base and 7 bases, there was a span of 11 bases. Germline CDR1 SGHRS, CDR2 YFSETQ. The CDR3 sequence is CASSLMELDGELFF. The CDR3 bases are TGCGCCAGCAGCTTGATGGAGTTAGACGGGGAGCTGTTTTTT.